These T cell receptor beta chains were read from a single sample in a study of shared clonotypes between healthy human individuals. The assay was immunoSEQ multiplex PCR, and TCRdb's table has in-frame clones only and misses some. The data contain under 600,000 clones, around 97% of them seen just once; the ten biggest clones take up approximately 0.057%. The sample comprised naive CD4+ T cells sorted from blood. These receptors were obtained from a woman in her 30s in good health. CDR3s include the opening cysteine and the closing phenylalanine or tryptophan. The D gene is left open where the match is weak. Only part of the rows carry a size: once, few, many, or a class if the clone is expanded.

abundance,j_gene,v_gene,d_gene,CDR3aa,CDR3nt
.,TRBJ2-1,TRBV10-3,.,CAISGGASRYNEQFF,TGTGCCATCAGTGGGGGAGCTAGCAGATACAATGAGCAGTTCTTC
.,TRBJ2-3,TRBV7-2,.,CASSLARASFLTDTQYF,TGTGCCAGCAGCTTAGCGCGGGCTAGTTTCCTCACAGATACGCAGTATTTT
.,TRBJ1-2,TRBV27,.,CASRDSSRTPNYGYTF,TGTGCCAGCAGAGACAGCTCCCGAACACCTAACTATGGCTACACCTTC
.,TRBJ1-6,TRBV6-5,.,CASSYSTDPEGSPLHF,TGTGCCAGCAGTTACTCGACGGACCCGGAAGGGTCACCCCTCCACTTT
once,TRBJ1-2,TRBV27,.,CASSLSVRTGLYTF,TGTGCCAGCAGTTTATCGGTCAGGACCGGGTTATACACCTTC
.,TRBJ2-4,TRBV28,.,CASSQGSLGQYF,TGTGCCAGCAGTCAAGGGAGTTTGGGCCAGTACTTC
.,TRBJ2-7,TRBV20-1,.,CSASSSYEQYF,TGCAGTGCTAGCTCCAGCTACGAGCAGTACTTC
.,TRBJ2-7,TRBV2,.,CASSDGQIDEQYF,TGTGCCAGCAGTGATGGGCAGATCGACGAGCAGTACTTC
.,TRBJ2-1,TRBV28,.,CASRDTGYNEQFF,TGTGCCAGCAGGGATACAGGGTACAATGAGCAGTTCTTC
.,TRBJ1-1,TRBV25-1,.,CASSDRGTEAFF,TGTGCCAGCAGTGATAGGGGCACTGAAGCTTTCTTT
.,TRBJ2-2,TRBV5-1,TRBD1,CASTRDSNTGELFF,TGCGCCAGCACCAGGGACAGTAACACCGGGGAGCTGTTTTTT
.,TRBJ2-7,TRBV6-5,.,CASSLDSIAYEQYF,TGTGCCAGCAGTTTGGACAGTATCGCCTACGAGCAGTACTTC
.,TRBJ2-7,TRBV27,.,CASSLTGLPYEQYF,TGTGCCAGCAGTTTAACCGGGTTACCTTACGAGCAGTACTTC
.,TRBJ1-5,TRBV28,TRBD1,CASSLGDRGNQPQHF,TGTGCCAGCAGTTTGGGAGACAGGGGTAATCAGCCCCAGCATTTT
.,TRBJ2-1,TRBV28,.,CASSPLGGGTYNEQFF,TGTGCCAGCAGTCCCCTTGGGGGCGGGACCTACAATGAGCAGTTCTTC
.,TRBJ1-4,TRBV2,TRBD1,CASSETGGNEKLFF,TGTGCCAGCAGTGAGACAGGGGGCAATGAAAAACTGTTTTTT
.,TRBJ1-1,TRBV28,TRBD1,CASSTGGEGTEAFF,TGTGCCAGCAGTACAGGGGGCGAGGGCACTGAAGCTTTCTTT
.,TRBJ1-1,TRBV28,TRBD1,CATSGGNVNTEAFF,TGTGCCACCTCAGGGGGCAATGTGAACACTGAAGCTTTCTTT
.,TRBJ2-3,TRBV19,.,CASSEALGAFTDTQYF,TGTGCCAGTAGTGAAGCTCTGGGGGCGTTCACAGATACGCAGTATTTT
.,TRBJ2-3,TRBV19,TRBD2,CASSILAGGPNTQYF,TGTGCCAGTAGTATTTTGGCGGGAGGGCCGAATACGCAGTATTTT
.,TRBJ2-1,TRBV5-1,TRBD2,CASSLGLAGPRYEQFF,TGCGCCAGCAGCCTGGGACTAGCGGGACCTAGATATGAGCAGTTCTTC
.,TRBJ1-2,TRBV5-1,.,CASSLVTGVYGYTF,TGCGCCAGCAGCTTGGTAACCGGGGTCTATGGCTACACCTTC
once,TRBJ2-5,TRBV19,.,CASSSSVKEQYF,TGTGCCAGTAGTAGCAGCGTCAAGGAGCAGTACTTC
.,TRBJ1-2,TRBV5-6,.,CASSTTHWKATNYGYTF,TGTGCCAGCAGCACCACTCATTGGAAGGCCACTAACTATGGCTACACCTTC
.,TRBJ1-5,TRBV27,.,CASRGRGNIYQPQHF,TGTGCCAGCAGGGGGAGGGGTAATATTTATCAGCCCCAGCATTTT
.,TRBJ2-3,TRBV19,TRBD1,CASKGTGDTDTQYF,TGTGCCAGTAAGGGGACAGGGGACACAGATACGCAGTATTTT
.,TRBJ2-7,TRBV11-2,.,CASSSPGDPYEQYF,TGTGCCAGCAGCTCCCCGGGGGACCCATACGAGCAGTACTTC
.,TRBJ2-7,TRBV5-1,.,CASSQGSYEQYF,TGCGCCAGCAGTCAGGGGTCCTACGAGCAGTACTTC
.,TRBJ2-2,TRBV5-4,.,CASSTQDLTGELFF,TGTGCCAGCAGCACCCAGGACCTCACCGGGGAGCTGTTTTTT
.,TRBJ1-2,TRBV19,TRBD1,CASSTRQGNIKMGYTF,TGTGCCAGTAGTACGCGACAGGGGAATATTAAAATGGGCTACACCTTC
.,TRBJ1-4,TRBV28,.,CASSLQGNEKLFF,TGTGCCAGCAGCTTACAGGGAAATGAAAAACTGTTTTTT
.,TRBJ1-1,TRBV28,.,CASSVGLGNTEAFF,TGTGCCAGCAGTGTGGGGTTGGGGAACACTGAAGCTTTCTTT
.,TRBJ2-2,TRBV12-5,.,CASGLGAEKTNTGELFF,TGTGCTAGTGGTTTGGGAGCGGAAAAAACGAACACCGGGGAGCTGTTTTTT
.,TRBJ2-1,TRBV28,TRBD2,CASSGVAGGPIFSYNEQFF,TGTGCCAGCAGTGGCGTAGCGGGAGGGCCCATTTTCAGCTACAATGAGCAGTTCTTC
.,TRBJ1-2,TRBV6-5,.,CASSYSDGGSNYGYTF,TGTGCCAGCAGTTACTCCGACGGAGGGTCTAACTATGGCTACACCTTC
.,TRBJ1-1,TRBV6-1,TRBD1,CASRGQELLNTEAFF,TGTGCCAGCAGGGGACAGGAGCTTCTGAACACTGAAGCTTTCTTT
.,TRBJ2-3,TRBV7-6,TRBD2,CASSWTSGDTQYF,TGTGCCAGCAGCTGGACTAGCGGGGATACGCAGTATTTT
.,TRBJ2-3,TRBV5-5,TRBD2,CASSLAGGFGTDTQYF,TGTGCCAGCAGCTTGGCGGGGGGATTTGGGACAGATACGCAGTATTTT
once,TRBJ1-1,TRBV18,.,CASSPPGVFTEAFF,TGTGCCAGCTCACCACCTGGGGTCTTCACTGAAGCTTTCTTT
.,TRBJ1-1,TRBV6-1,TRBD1,CASGMVQGVAFF,TGTGCCAGCGGGATGGTACAGGGGGTAGCTTTCTTT
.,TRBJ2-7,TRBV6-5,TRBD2,CASSFALVAGTSEQYF,TGTGCCAGCAGTTTCGCCCTGGTAGCGGGGACCTCTGAGCAGTACTTC
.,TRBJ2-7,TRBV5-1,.,CASSLEGSYEQYF,TGCGCCAGCAGCTTGGAGGGATCCTACGAGCAGTACTTC
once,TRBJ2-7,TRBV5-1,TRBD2,CASSWTSGISYEQYF,TGCGCCAGCAGCTGGACTAGCGGGATCTCCTACGAGCAGTACTTC
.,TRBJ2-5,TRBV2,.,CASTRDGQETQYF,TGTGCCAGCACCCGGGACGGACAAGAGACCCAGTACTTC
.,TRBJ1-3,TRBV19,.,CATTRRETGNTIYF,TGTGCCACGACACGTCGCGAGACCGGAAACACCATATATTTT
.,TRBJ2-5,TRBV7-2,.,CASTALGLAETQYF,TGTGCCAGCACCGCCCTGGGGCTAGCGGAGACCCAGTACTTC
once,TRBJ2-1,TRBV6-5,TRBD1,CASSYWDRGLGEQFF,TGTGCCAGCAGTTACTGGGACAGGGGATTGGGTGAGCAGTTCTTC
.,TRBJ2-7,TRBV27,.,CASSSGYLYEQYF,TGTGCCAGCAGTTCGGGTTATCTCTACGAGCAGTACTTC
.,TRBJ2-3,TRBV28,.,CASSFRGTDTQYF,TGTGCCAGCAGTTTCCGGGGCACAGATACGCAGTATTTT
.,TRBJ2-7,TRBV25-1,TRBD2,CASTTGTSGGIPYEQYF,TGTGCCAGCACCACGGGGACTAGCGGGGGAATTCCATACGAGCAGTACTTC
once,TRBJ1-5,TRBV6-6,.,CASSYQANNQPQHF,TGTGCCAGCAGTTACCAAGCTAACAATCAGCCCCAGCATTTT
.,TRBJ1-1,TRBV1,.,CTSSQDQYSGTEAFF,TGCACCAGCAGCCAAGATCAGTACAGCGGGACTGAAGCTTTCTTT